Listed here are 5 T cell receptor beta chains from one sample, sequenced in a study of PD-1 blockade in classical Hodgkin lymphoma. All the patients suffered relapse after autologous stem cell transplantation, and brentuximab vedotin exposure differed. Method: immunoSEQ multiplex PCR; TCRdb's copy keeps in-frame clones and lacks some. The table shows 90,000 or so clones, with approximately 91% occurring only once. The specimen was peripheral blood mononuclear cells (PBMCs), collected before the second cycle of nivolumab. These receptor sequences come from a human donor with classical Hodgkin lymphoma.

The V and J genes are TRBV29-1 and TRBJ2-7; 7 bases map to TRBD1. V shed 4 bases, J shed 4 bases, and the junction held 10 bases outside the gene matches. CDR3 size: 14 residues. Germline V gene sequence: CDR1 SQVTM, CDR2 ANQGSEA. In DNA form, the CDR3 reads TGCAGCGTTGGAGGCAGGGGGAAAGAGTACGAGCAGTACTTC. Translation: CSVGGRGKEYEQYF.

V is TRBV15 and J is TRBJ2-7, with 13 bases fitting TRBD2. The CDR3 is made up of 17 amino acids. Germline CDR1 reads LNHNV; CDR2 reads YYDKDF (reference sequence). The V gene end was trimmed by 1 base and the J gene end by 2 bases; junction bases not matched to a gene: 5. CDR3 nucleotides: TGTGCCACCAGCAGAGGGACTAGCGGGAGTCCTGCCTACGAGCAGTACTTC. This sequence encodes CATSRGTSGSPAYEQYF.

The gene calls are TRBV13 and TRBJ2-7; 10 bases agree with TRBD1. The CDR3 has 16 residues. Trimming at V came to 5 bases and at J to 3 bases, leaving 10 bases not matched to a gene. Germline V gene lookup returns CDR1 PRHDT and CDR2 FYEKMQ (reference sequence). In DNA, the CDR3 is TGTGCCAGCAGCCGTTTTCCGGGACAGGGGATCTACGAGCAGTACTTC. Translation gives CASSRFPGQGIYEQYF. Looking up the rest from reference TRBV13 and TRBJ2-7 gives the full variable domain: AAGVIQSPRHLIKEKRETATLKCYPIPRHDTVYWYQQGPGQDPQFLISFYEKMQSDKGSIPDRFSAQQFSDYHSELNMSSLELGDSALYFCASSRFPGQGIYEQYFGPGTRLTVT.

The CDR3 DNA is TGCGCCAGCAGCCTAAGCAGGGATAGGCAGCCCCAGCATTTT. It translates to CASSLSRDRQPQHF. The chain recombines TRBV4-1 with TRBJ1-5; D possibly corresponds to TRBD1 (5 bases). Looked up from germline, CDR1 is MGHRA and CDR2 is YSYEKL. V was cut by 4 bases and J by 7 bases, with 14 bases left in between. The CDR3 has 14 amino acids.

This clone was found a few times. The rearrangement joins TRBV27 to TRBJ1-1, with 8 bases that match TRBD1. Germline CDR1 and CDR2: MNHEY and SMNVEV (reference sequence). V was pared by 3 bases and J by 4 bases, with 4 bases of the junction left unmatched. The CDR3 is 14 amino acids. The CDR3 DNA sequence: TGTGCCAGCAGTTTCCAGGACAGGGCCACTGAAGCTTTCTTT. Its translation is CASSFQDRATEAFF.